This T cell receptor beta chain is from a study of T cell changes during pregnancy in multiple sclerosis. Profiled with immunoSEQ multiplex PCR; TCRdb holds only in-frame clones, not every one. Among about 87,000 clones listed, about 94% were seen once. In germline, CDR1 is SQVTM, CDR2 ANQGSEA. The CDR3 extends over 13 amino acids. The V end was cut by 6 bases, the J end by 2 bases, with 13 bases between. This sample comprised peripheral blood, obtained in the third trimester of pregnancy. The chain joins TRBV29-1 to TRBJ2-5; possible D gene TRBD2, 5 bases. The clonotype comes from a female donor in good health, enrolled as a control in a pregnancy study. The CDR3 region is CSVEAGTQETQYF. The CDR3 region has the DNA TGCAGCGTGGAGGCAGGTACTCAAGAGACCCAGTACTTC.